Listed below are T cell receptor beta chains from one sample, sequenced in a study of blood T cells in healthy people across ages. TCRdb fed the 5' RACE reads into MiXCR, producing one record per CDR3 protein. Among under 750,000 distinct CDR3 sequences listed, less than 60% were seen once. Sequencing was done on a sample of blood. All receptors come from a man older than 75 in good health. CDR3s include the opening cysteine and the closing phenylalanine or tryptophan. Each record gives: V gene, CDR3 protein.

TRBV7-3 | CASSVTGTSGNQETQYF
TRBV7-2 | CASSSGLAGNIQYF
TRBV7-3 | CASSLGPGPYEQYF
TRBV29-1 | CSVGTMNTEAFF
TRBV6-2/TRBV6-3 | CASSPTYTGELFF
TRBV20-1 | CSARVFGQNTDTQYF
TRBV10-3 | CAISEVHEQYF
TRBV18 | CASSRGTVQETQYF
TRBV20-1 | CSAKDSHGYTF
TRBV5-1 | CASSPRDSFLNYGYTF
TRBV5-1 | CASSSLGGTTDTQYF
TRBV15 | CATSRDRDSAEKNIQYF
TRBV6-6 | CASSSDQRRGYTF
TRBV18 | CACSLGLAGLYEQYF
TRBV28 | CASSTGEDYNEQFF
TRBV24-1 | CATSDLDVGASTDTQYF
TRBV20-1 | CSARDPRTSGTYNEQFF
TRBV7-2 | CASGSRSGNEQFF
TRBV28 | CASSLAGGAFSGYTF
TRBV5-1 | CASSLVQNTGELFF
TRBV28 | CASRRTSVSKNIQYF
TRBV12-3/TRBV12-4 | CASSTLPGQFHGYTF
TRBV20-1 | CSGQGGVYEQYF
TRBV7-9 | CASSLRAGNSYEQYF
TRBV4-3 | CASSQGHYTKNIQYF
TRBV28 | CASSSGRFQETQYF
TRBV20-1 | CSATTQVYEQYF
TRBV6-5 | CASSATGGADTQYF
TRBV20-1 | CSPKGGEGDTQYF
TRBV7-6 | CASSLNRVGGYTF
TRBV7-9 | CASTSSGKIDTQYF
TRBV4-1 | CASSPLRGGPTDTQYF